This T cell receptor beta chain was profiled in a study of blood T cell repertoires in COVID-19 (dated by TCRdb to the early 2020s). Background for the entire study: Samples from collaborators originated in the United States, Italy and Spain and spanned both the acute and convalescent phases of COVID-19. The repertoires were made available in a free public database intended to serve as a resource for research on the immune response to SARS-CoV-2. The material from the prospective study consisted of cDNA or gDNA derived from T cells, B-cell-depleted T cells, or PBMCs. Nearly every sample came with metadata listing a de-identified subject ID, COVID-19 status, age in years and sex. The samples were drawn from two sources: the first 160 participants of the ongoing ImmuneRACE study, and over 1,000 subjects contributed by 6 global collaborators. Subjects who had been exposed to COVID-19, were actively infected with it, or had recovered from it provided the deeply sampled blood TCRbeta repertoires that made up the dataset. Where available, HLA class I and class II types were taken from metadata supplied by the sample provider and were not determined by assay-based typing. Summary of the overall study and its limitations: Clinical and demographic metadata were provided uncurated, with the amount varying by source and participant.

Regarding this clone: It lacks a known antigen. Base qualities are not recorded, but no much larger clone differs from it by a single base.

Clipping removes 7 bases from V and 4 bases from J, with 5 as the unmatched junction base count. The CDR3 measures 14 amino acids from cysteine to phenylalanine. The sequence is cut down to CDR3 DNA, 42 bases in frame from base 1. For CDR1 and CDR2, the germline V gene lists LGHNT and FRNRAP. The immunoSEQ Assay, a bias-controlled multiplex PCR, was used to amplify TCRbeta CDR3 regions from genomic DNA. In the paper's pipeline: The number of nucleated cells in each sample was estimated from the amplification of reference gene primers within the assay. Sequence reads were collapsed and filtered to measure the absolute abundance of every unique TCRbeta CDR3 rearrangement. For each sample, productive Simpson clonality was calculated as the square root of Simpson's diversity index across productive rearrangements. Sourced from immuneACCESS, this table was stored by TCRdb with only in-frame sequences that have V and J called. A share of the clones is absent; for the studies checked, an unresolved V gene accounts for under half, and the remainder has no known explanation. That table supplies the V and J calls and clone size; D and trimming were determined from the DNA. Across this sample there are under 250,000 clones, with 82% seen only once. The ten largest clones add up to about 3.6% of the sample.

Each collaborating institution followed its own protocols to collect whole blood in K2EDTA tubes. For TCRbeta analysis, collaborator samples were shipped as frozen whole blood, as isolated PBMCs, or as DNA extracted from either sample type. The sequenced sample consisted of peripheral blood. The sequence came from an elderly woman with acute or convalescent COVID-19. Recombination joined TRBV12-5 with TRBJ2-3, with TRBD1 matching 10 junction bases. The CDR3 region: CASAMTGGADTQYF. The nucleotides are TGTGCTAGTGCCATGACAGGGGGCGCAGATACGCAGTATTTT.